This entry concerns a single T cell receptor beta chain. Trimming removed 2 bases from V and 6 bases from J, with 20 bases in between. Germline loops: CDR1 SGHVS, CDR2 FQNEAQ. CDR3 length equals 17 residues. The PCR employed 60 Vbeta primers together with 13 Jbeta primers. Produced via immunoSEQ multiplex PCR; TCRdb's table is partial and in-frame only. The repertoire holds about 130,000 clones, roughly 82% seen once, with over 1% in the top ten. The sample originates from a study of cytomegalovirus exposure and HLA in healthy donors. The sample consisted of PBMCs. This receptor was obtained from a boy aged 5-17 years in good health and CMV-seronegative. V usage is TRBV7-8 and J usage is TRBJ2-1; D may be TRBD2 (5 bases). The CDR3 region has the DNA TGTGCCAGCAGCTTATACGGACTCCCGCCGGGGAGCAATGAGCAGTTCTTC. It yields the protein CASSLYGLPPGSNEQFF.